This T cell receptor (beta chain) is from a study of cytomegalovirus exposure and HLA in healthy donors. Overall study results and limits: The study put about 180 TCR beta chains on its list as cytomegalovirus-associated.

Notes on this clone: As yet, its antigen is unknown.

The table came from immunoSEQ multiplex PCR; TCRdb's copy has only in-frame clones and leaves some out. The data contain under 250,000 clones, approximately 78% of them singletons. Germline CDR1 reads SGHVS; CDR2 reads FNYEAQ. The CDR3 has 13 amino acids. Between the trimmed V and J ends, which lost 5 bases and 6 bases, there was a span of 12 bases. Input material: PBMCs. The clonotype was recovered from a woman under 40 in good health and CMV-seronegative. The gene calls are TRBV7-6 and TRBJ2-3; possibly TRBD2 for D (6 bases). The CDR3 nucleotides read TGTGCCAGCAGCCCCCGTCGGGGGGATACGCAGTATTTT. This codes for CASSPRRGDTQYF.